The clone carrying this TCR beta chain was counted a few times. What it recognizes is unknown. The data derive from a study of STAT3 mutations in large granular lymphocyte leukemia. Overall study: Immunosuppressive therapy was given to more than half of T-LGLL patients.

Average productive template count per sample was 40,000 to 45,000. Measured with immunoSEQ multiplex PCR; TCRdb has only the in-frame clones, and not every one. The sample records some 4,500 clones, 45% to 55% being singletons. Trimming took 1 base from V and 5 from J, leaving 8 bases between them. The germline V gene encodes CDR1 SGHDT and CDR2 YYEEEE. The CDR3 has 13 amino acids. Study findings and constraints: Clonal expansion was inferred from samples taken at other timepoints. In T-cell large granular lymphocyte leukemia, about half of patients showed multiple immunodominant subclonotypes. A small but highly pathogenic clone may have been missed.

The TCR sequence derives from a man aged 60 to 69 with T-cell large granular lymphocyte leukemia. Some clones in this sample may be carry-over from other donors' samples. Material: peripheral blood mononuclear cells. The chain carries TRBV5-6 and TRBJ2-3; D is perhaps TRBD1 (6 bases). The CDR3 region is CASSLKGEDTQYF. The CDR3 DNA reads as TGTGCCAGCAGCTTGAAGGGGGAAGATACGCAGTATTTT.